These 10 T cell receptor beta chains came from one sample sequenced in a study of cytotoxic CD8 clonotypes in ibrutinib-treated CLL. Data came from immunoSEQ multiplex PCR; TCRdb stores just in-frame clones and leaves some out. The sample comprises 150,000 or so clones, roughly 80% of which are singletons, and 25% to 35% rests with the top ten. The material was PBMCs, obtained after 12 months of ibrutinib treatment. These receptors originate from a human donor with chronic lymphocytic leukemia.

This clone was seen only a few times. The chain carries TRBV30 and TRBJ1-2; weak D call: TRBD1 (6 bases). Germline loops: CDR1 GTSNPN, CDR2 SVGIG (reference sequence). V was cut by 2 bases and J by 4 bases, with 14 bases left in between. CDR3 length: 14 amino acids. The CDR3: CAWSSGGPGYGYTF. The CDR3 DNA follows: TGTGCCTGGAGTTCCGGGGGGCCAGGCTATGGCTACACCTTC.

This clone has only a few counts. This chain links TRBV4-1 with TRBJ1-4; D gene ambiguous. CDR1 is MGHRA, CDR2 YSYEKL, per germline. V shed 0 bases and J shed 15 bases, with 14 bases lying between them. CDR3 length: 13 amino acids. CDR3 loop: CASSQEPGFELFF. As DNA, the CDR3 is TGCGCCAGCAGCCAAGAGCCGGGATTCGAGTTGTTTTTT.

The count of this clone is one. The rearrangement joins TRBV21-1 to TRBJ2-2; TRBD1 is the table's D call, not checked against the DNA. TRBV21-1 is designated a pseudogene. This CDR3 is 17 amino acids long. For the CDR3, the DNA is TGTGCCAGCAGCAAAGCGGGACAGAGTACGAACACCGGGGAGCTGTTTTTT. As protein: CASSKAGQSTNTGELFF.

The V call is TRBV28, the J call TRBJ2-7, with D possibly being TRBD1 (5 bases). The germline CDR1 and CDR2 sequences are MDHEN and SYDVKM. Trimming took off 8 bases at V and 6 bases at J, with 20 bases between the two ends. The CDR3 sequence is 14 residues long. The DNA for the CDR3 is TGTGCCAGCGTCGCGGCGGACACCCGCCTCGAGCAGTACTTC. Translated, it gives CASVAADTRLEQYF.

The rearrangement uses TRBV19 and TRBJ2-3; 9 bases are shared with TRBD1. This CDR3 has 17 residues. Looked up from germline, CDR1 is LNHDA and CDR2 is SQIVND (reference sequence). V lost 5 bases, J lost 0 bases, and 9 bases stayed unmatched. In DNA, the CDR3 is TGTGCCAGTAGTTCGACAGGGGGGTTCTCTAGCACAGATACGCAGTATTTT. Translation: CASSSTGGFSSTDTQYF.

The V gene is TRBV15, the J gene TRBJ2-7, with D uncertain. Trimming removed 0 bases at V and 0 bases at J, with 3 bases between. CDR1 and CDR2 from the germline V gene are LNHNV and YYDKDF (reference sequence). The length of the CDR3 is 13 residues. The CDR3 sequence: CATSREGSYEQYF. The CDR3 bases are TGTGCCACCAGCAGAGAGGGCTCCTACGAGCAGTACTTC.

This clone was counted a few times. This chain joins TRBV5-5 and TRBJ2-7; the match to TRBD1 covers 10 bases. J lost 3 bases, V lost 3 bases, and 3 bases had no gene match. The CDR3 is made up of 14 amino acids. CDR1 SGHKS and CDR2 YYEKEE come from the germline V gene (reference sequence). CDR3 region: CASSWGQGNYEQYF. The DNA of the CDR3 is TGTGCCAGCAGCTGGGGACAGGGGAACTACGAGCAGTACTTC.

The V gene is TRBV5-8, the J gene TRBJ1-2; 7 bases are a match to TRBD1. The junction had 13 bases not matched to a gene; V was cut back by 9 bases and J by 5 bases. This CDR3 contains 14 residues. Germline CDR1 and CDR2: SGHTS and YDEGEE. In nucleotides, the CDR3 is TGTGCCACAGACCTCAGGGGGTTGCGATATGGCTACACCTTC. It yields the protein CATDLRGLRYGYTF.

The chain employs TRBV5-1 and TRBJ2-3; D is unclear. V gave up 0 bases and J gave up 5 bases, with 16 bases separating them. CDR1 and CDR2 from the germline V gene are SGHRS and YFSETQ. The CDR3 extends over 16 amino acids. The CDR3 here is CASSLGSGPAGDTQYF. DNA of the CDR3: TGCGCCAGCAGCTTGGGTTCTGGTCCCGCCGGAGATACGCAGTATTTT.

The CDR3 loop is CASSVTTGLNTEAFF. CDR3 bases: TGTGCCAGCAGCGTTACGACCGGCTTGAACACTGAAGCTTTCTTT. This sequence joins TRBV9 and TRBJ1-1; D unresolved. The CDR3 loop spans 15 amino acids. The V end lost 2 bases, the J end lost 0 bases, and 11 bases lay between the germline ends. The germline gives CDR1 SGDLS, CDR2 YYNGEE.